Presented here are 13 T cell receptor beta chains from one specimen sequenced in a study of shared clonotypes between healthy human individuals. TCRdb's table, derived via immunoSEQ multiplex PCR, lists solely in-frame clones and lacks some. The sample yields roughly 1 million clones, about 75% seen once. The sample consisted of memory CD4+ T cells sorted from blood. Specified subset: CD45RA-negative fraction. The source is a man younger than 35 in good health.

This chain links TRBV6-1 with TRBJ2-1; 7 positions agree with TRBD1. CDR3 size: 16 residues. Per the germline V gene, CDR1 is MNHNS and CDR2 is SASEGT. After removal of 0 bases from V and 6 bases from J, the junction contained 8 bases not matched to a gene. The CDR3 DNA follows: TGTGCCAGCAGTGAAGCTGGGACAGCAGTTTTCAATGAGCAGTTCTTC. Translating gives CASSEAGTAVFNEQFF.

Ten or more counts support this clone. The chain employs TRBV4-1 and TRBJ2-3; 9 bases fit TRBD2. V gave up 1 base and J gave up 6 bases; unmatched junction bases: 11. CDR1 and CDR2 (germline): MGHRA, YSYEKL. This CDR3 spans 17 amino acids. The CDR3 coding sequence is TGCGCCAGCAGCCAAGGTCCGCGGGAGGGCGCGGGGGATACGCAGTATTTT. Residues: CASSQGPREGAGDTQYF.

This chain joins TRBV4-1 and TRBJ2-3; D unresolved. Deletions cut 6 bases from V and 1 base from J, with 14 bases between. This CDR3 contains 15 residues. Looked up from germline, CDR1 is MGHRA and CDR2 is YSYEKL. This chain's CDR3 is CASREDVGRTDTQYF. The CDR3 DNA is TGCGCCAGCAGAGAGGACGTAGGCCGCACAGATACGCAGTATTTT.

CDR3 DNA: TGTGCCAGCTCACCCCCGGCAGTGACCGGGGAGCTGTTTTTT. This translates into CASSPPAVTGELFF. The genes are TRBV18 and TRBJ2-2; no definite D call. Germline V lookup: CDR1 KGHSH, CDR2 LQKENI. The length of the CDR3 is 14 residues. V was clipped by 3 bases and J by 5 bases, with 10 bases between them.

This sequence joins TRBV7-2 and TRBJ2-1, with unresolved D. CDR1 and CDR2 from the germline V gene are SGHTA and FQGNSA. Between the trimmed V and J ends, which lost 5 bases and 4 bases, there was a span of 12 bases. This CDR3 is built from 14 residues. The CDR3 DNA follows: TGTGCCAGCAGCCGCGCCCGGGCATACAATGAGCAGTTCTTC. This sequence encodes CASSRARAYNEQFF. The whole variable domain, remainder taken from reference TRBV7-2 and TRBJ2-1, is GAGVSQSPSNKVTEKGKDVELRCDPISGHTALYWYRQSLGQGLEFLIYFQGNSAPDKSGLPSDRFSAERTGGSVSTLTIQRTQQEDSAVYLCASSRARAYNEQFFGPGTRLTVL.

This clone occurred once. One junction end does not reproduce the germline sequence, and a read error may be involved. The rearrangement uses TRBV7-3 and TRBJ1-6, with TRBD1 matching 9 bases. Germline lookup yields CDR1 SGHTA and CDR2 FQGTGA. This CDR3 has 14 residues. The CDR3 sequence: CASSTGGASSPLYF. The CDR3 coding sequence is TGTGCCAGCAGCACAGGGGGCGCGTCTTCACCCCTCTACTTT.

This clone occurred a few times. V is TRBV5-6 and J is TRBJ2-7, with D possibly matching TRBD2 (5 bases). V lost 3 bases to trimming and J lost 4 bases, with 11 bases between them. This CDR3 contains 13 residues. The germline V gene has CDR1 SGHDT and CDR2 YYEEEE. CDR3 protein: CASSWARDYEQYF. Here the CDR3 DNA reads TGTGCCAGCAGCTGGGCCCGGGATTACGAGCAGTACTTC. Filled out from reference TRBV5-6 and TRBJ2-7, the complete variable domain reads DAGVTQSPTHLIKTRGQQVTLRCSPKSGHDTVSWYQQALGQGPQFIFQYYEEEERQRGNFPDRFSGHQFPNYSSELNVNALLLGDSALYLCASSWARDYEQYFGPGTRLTVT.

The rearrangement links TRBV10-1 to TRBJ2-3; D unresolved. The CDR3 is made up of 12 amino acids. Germline lookup yields CDR1 WNHNN and CDR2 SYGVQD (reference sequence). Trimming cost V 5 bases and J 4 bases, with 7 bases left between them. CDR3 nucleotide sequence: TGCGCCAGCAGTTTTGACGCAGATACGCAGTATTTT. It specifies CASSFDADTQYF.

The rearrangement uses TRBV11-1 and TRBJ2-1; no firm D call. Germline values: CDR1 SGHAT, CDR2 FQDESV (reference sequence). V lost 6 bases and J lost 0, with 6 bases in between. This CDR3 spans 13 amino acids. This chain's CDR3 is CASSHLSYNEQFF. CDR3 nucleotides: TGTGCCAGCAGTCACCTCTCCTACAATGAGCAGTTCTTC.

This clone was seen many times. The chain recombines TRBV7-9 with TRBJ1-3; possibly TRBD1 for D (5 bases). The CDR3 is 16 residues long. Trimming took off 5 bases at V and 4 bases at J, with 18 bases between the two ends. CDR1 is SEHNR, CDR2 FQNEAQ, per germline (reference sequence). The CDR3 DNA follows: TGTGCCAGCAGCCTACCAGGGCCCCTCGGAGGAAACACCATATATTTT. Its protein product is CASSLPGPLGGNTIYF.

The J gene is TRBJ2-7, the V gene TRBV5-6, with 8 bases aligning to TRBD2. Unmatched junction bases numbered 6, after V lost 4 bases and J lost 0 bases. The CDR3 is made up of 15 amino acids. Germline values: CDR1 SGHDT, CDR2 YYEEEE. In nucleotides, the CDR3 is TGTGCCAGCAGCACCCGGGGACTAGGCTCCTACGAGCAGTACTTC. Translation: CASSTRGLGSYEQYF.

V usage is TRBV7-2 and J usage is TRBJ1-2, with D possibly matching TRBD1 (5 bases). The ends were cut back, 5 bases at V and 6 bases at J, with 16 bases in the middle. CDR1 is SGHTA, CDR2 FQGNSA, per germline. This CDR3 is 14 amino acids long. CDR3 sequence (DNA): TGTGCCAGCAGCCCGGGGCAGTCTGTCGATGGCTACACCTTC. Translated: CASSPGQSVDGYTF.

A remark on this clone: A far larger clone differs by one base, so this is likely a read error. Other DNA sequences in this specimen translate into the identical CDR3. V usage is TRBV28 and J usage is TRBJ1-5; 7 bases fit TRBD1. In germline, CDR1 is MDHEN, CDR2 SYDVKM. CDR3 length: 15 residues. The CDR3 here is CASSQIDRDNQPQHF. CDR3 nucleotides: TGTGCTAGCAGCCAGATTGACAGGGACAATCAGCCCCAGCATTTT.